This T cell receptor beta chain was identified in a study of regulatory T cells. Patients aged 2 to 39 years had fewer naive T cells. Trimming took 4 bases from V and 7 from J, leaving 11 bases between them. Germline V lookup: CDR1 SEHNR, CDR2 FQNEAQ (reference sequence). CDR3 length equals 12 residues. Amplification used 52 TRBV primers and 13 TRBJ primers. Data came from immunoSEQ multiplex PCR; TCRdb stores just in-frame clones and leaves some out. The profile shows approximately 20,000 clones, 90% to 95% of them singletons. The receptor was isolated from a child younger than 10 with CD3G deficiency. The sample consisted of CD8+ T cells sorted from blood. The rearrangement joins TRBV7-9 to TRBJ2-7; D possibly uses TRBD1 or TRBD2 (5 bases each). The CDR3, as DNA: TGTGCCAGCAGCTCGGGGACGGGAGAGCAGTACTTC. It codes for CASSSGTGEQYF.